Listed here is a single T cell receptor beta chain. Source study methods: Amplification with reference gene primers provided the estimates of nucleated cell counts. The assay was immunoSEQ multiplex PCR, and TCRdb's table has in-frame clones only and misses some. Clonal size and the V and J genes are those of that table, whereas D and trimming came from the DNA. The sample has approximately 200,000 clones, 85% to 90% seen once. Germline CDR1 reads SGHVS; CDR2 reads FQNEAQ. The junction had 5 bases not matched to a gene; V was cut back by 5 bases and J by 5 bases. This CDR3 is built from 15 residues. The record originates from a study of blood T cell repertoires in COVID-19. The overall study: Researchers got acute and convalescent COVID-19 samples from the United States, Italy and Spain.

Cohorts were based on clinical histories the participants reported. What the recovered Cohort 3 donors had was two negative PCRs, clearance, or symptom resolution. The rearrangement links TRBV7-8 to TRBJ2-1; 11 nucleotides align to TRBD2. Sequencing was carried out using PBMCs or T cells enriched from blood (not recorded which). The receptor's source is a man aged 25-45 years who had recovered from COVID-19. The CDR3 sequence is CASSHSGGGHNEQFF. The CDR3 DNA sequence: TGTGCCAGCAGCCATAGCGGGGGGGGGCACAATGAGCAGTTCTTC.